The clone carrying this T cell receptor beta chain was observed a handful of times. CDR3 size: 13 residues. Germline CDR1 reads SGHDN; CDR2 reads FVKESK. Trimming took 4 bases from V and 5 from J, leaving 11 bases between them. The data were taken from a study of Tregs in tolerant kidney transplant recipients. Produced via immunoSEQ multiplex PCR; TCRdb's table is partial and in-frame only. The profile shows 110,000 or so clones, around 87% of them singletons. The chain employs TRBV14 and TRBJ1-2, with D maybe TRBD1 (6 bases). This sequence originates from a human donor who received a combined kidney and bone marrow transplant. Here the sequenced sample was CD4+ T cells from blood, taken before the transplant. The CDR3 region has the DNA TGTGCCAGCAGCCCGGATCAGGGGTATGGCTACACCTTC. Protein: CASSPDQGYGYTF.